One and the same sample provided the 28 T cell receptor beta chains below, sequenced in a study of cytomegalovirus exposure and HLA in healthy donors. It was with 60 Vbeta and 13 Jbeta primers that the PCR ran. The protocol was immunoSEQ multiplex PCR, while the TCRdb copy is restricted to in-frame clones and leaves out a portion. This table has 90,000 to 120,000 clones, less than 85% appearing once. The specimen was PBMCs. The receptors derive from a woman aged 40 to 50 in good health and CMV-seropositive.

This chain uses TRBV9 with TRBJ2-1; 8 bases are shared with TRBD2. The trim removed 1 base at V and 4 bases at J, leaving 7 bases unmatched. CDR3 length: 16 residues. Germline CDR1 SGDLS, CDR2 YYNGEE. CDR3 in DNA: TGTGCCAGCAGCGTATTGGGCGGGGGGAATTACAATGAGCAGTTCTTC. Its protein product is CASSVLGGGNYNEQFF. Using reference TRBV9 and TRBJ2-1 for the parts outside the CDR3, the full variable domain is DSGVTQTPKHLITATGQRVTLRCSPRSGDLSVYWYQQSLDQGLQFLIQYYNGEERAKGNILERFSAQQFPDLHSELNLSSLELGDSALYFCASSVLGGGNYNEQFFGPGTRLTVL.

The V and J genes are TRBV5-6 and TRBJ2-2; D may be TRBD1 (6 bases). The CDR3 consists of 15 residues. The V gene's germline CDR1 is SGHDT and CDR2 YYEEEE. V lost 4 bases and J lost 5, with 15 bases in between. CDR3 loop: CASSLTGLTTGELFF. The CDR3 coding sequence is TGTGCCAGCAGCCTTACAGGGTTAACGACCGGGGAGCTGTTTTTT.

This sequence joins TRBV18 and TRBJ1-1; 7 bases match TRBD1. The CDR3 has 13 amino acids. The ends lost 9 bases at V and 3 bases at J; junction bases unmatched: 7. CDR1 and CDR2 (germline): KGHSH, LQKENI. The CDR3 bases are TGTGCCAGTCGCACAGGGGAGGACACTGAAGCTTTCTTT. Its translation: CASRTGEDTEAFF.

This chain links TRBV4-1 with TRBJ1-2; no clear D gene. Trimming removed 0 bases from V and 0 bases from J, with 11 bases in between. The CDR3 consists of 16 residues. CDR1 MGHRA and CDR2 YSYEKL come from the germline V gene. CDR3 DNA: TGCGCCAGCAGCCAAGATAATAGAGGGACTAACTATGGCTACACCTTC. As protein: CASSQDNRGTNYGYTF.

The chain carries TRBV7-9 and TRBJ1-3; 7 bases are shared with TRBD1. J gave up 0 bases and V 3 bases, and 5 bases lay outside the gene matches. The CDR3 is 16 amino acids. CDR1 and CDR2 from the germline V gene are SEHNR and FQNEAQ (reference sequence). The DNA of the CDR3 is TGTGCCAGCAGCTTTCAGGGACAGTACTCTGGAAACACCATATATTTT. This codes for CASSFQGQYSGNTIYF.

The V and J genes are TRBV27 and TRBJ2-3; D gene uncertain. The V gene's germline CDR1 is MNHEY and CDR2 SMNVEV (reference sequence). V was pared by 9 bases and J by 0 bases, with 19 bases between. The CDR3 totals 16 residues. The DNA of the CDR3 is TGTGCCAGTAGTCCCCCCGCTGTTACTAGCACAGATACGCAGTATTTT. Amino acids: CASSPPAVTSTDTQYF.

This clone appeared a few times. The chain recombines TRBV29-1 with TRBJ2-1, with TRBD2 as a possible D gene (6 bases). There are 14 residues in the CDR3. Germline CDR1 SQVTM, CDR2 ANQGSEA. V was trimmed by 7 bases and J by 8 bases, leaving 21 bases between them. The CDR3 bases are TGCAGCGCCTCTCATTTTGGAGCGGGCGATGAGCAGTTCTTC. It translates to CSASHFGAGDEQFF.

The chain has TRBV6-6 and TRBJ2-1, with TRBD1 identical over 10 bases. The CDR3 loop spans 15 amino acids. The V segment lost 2 bases and the J segment 4 bases; nucleotides outside the gene matches: 2. Germline CDR1 MNHNY, CDR2 SVGAGI (reference sequence). The CDR3 bases are TGTGCCAGCAGTTACAGGACAGGGGGGTACAATGAGCAGTTCTTC. It yields the protein CASSYRTGGYNEQFF.

The sample holds a few counts of this clone. The chain recombines TRBV6-5 with TRBJ1-1; 8 bases align to TRBD1. In germline, CDR1 is MNHEY, CDR2 SVGAGI. This CDR3 contains 12 residues. Trimming removed 5 bases from V and 11 bases from J; junction bases left unmatched: 7. This chain's CDR3 is CASSRKQGGAFF. CDR3 sequence (DNA): TGTGCCAGCAGTCGAAAACAGGGGGGGGCTTTCTTT.

The V call is TRBV28, the J call TRBJ1-2; D ambiguous. This CDR3 comprises 13 residues. The germline V gene encodes CDR1 MDHEN and CDR2 SYDVKM. V lost 2 bases, J lost 8 bases, and 12 bases lay in between. This CDR3 is CASSLDASGGYTF. CDR3 coding DNA: TGTGCCAGCAGTTTAGACGCAAGCGGGGGCTACACCTTC.

This clone occurred once. The chain uses TRBV5-6 and TRBJ1-1; D gene ambiguous. The germline V gene has CDR1 SGHDT and CDR2 YYEEEE. The V and J ends lost 4 bases and 0 bases respectively, with 13 bases between them. The CDR3 contains 15 residues. The CDR3 nucleotides read TGTGCCAGCAGCCAAATTCATGGAGTGAACACTGAAGCTTTCTTT. The encoded protein is CASSQIHGVNTEAFF.

The chain employs TRBV5-4 and TRBJ1-4, with 7 bases lining up with TRBD1. The CDR3 covers 14 residues. Trimming took 1 base from V and 7 from J; bases not matched to a gene: 4. In germline, CDR1 is SGHNT, CDR2 YYREEE (reference sequence). The CDR3 nucleotides read TGTGCCAGCAGCTTGACAGGGGCGGGTGAAAAACTGTTTTTT. Its protein is CASSLTGAGEKLFF.

About this clone: One junction end disagrees with the germline gene, perhaps due to a read error. The chain couples TRBV7-7 to TRBJ2-1, with TRBD2 matching 9 bases. Looked up from germline, CDR1 is SSHAT and CDR2 is FNYEAQ (reference sequence). This CDR3 is 14 amino acids long. The CDR3 protein is CASSLRAGGGEQFF. CDR3 nucleotide sequence: TGTGCTAGCAGCTTACGTGCGGGGGGGGGTGAGCAGTTCTTC. The entire variable domain, with the rest obtained from reference TRBV7-7 and TRBJ2-1, is as follows: GAGVSQSPRYKVTKRGQDVTLRCDPISSHATLYWYQQALGQGPEFLTYFNYEAQPDKSGLPSDRFSAERPEGSISTLTIQRTEQRDSAMYRCASSLRAGGGEQFFGPGTRLTVL.

The chain uses TRBV6-6 and TRBJ2-7; the match to TRBD1 covers 7 bases. In germline, CDR1 is MNHNY, CDR2 SVGAGI (reference sequence). V shed 2 bases and J 6 bases; nucleotides not matched to a gene: 4. The CDR3 totals 13 residues. As DNA, the CDR3 is TGTGCCAGCAGTTACCGGACAGGCCTCGAGCAGTACTTC. Translation gives CASSYRTGLEQYF.

The chain links TRBV5-6 to TRBJ1-5; D may be TRBD1 (6 bases). Germline V lookup: CDR1 SGHDT, CDR2 YYEEEE. The CDR3 totals 17 residues. Trimming cost V 1 base and J 4 bases, with 18 bases left between them. The CDR3 bases are TGTGCCAGCAGCTTGCGGCCGACCTTCCAGGGGAATCAGCCCCAGCATTTT. Its translation is CASSLRPTFQGNQPQHF.

A few counts support this clone. This chain connects TRBV12-5 to TRBJ2-7; 8 nucleotides match TRBD1. Trimming at V came to 5 bases and at J to 2 bases, leaving 5 bases not matched to a gene. CDR1 and CDR2 from the germline V gene are LGHNT and FRNRAP. The CDR3 is 14 residues long. DNA of the CDR3: TGTGCTAGTGGTGTGGGGACAGGAGCCTACGAGCAGTACTTC. It codes for CASGVGTGAYEQYF. Based on the CDR3 plus reference TRBV12-5 and TRBJ2-7, the full variable domain is DARVTQTPRHKVTEMGQEVTMRCQPILGHNTVFWYRQTMMQGLELLAYFRNRAPLDDSGMPKDRFSAEMPDATLATLKIQPSEPRDSAVYFCASGVGTGAYEQYFGPGTRLTVT.

Comment on this clone: The same CDR3 is also encoded by other DNA sequences in this sample. This chain joins TRBV5-6 and TRBJ2-5; D is uncertain. V was cut by 1 base and J by 4 bases, with 2 bases left in between. This CDR3 is 11 amino acids long. CDR1 is SGHDT, CDR2 YYEEEE, per germline. The CDR3 nucleotides are TGTGCCAGCAGCTTGCGAGAGACCCAGTACTTC. Protein: CASSLRETQYF.

This chain joins TRBV5-1 and TRBJ1-4; D unclear. The germline CDR1 and CDR2 sequences are SGHRS and YFSETQ. V dropped 4 bases and J dropped 8 bases, with 15 bases sitting between them. The CDR3 contains 14 residues. CDR3 sequence: CASSAGELQEKLFF. The CDR3, as DNA: TGCGCCAGCAGCGCCGGGGAGTTGCAGGAAAAACTGTTTTTT.

J is TRBJ2-2 and V is TRBV10-3, with 9 bases identical to TRBD2. Germline lookup yields CDR1 ENHRY and CDR2 SYGVKD. There are 13 residues in the CDR3. The junction had 5 bases not matched to a gene; V was cut back by 9 bases and J by 6 bases. The CDR3 here is CAIERGASGELFF. Written as DNA, the CDR3 is TGTGCCATTGAGCGGGGGGCGTCCGGGGAGCTGTTTTTT.

This chain connects TRBV6-5 to TRBJ2-5; possible D gene TRBD2, 5 bases. V was trimmed by 2 bases and J by 4 bases, leaving 17 bases between them. This CDR3 spans 16 amino acids. Per the germline V gene, CDR1 is MNHEY and CDR2 is SVGAGI. The CDR3 nucleotides read TGTGCCAGCAGTTACGGAGGCCGGGTATCGGGAGAGACCCAGTACTTC. It encodes CASSYGGRVSGETQYF.

As DNA, the CDR3 is TGCGCCAGCAGCCCGGGACTAGCGGGGAATAAAGAGACCCAGTACTTC. Encoded protein: CASSPGLAGNKETQYF. The V call is TRBV5-1, the J call TRBJ2-5; 13 bases align to TRBD2. In germline, CDR1 is SGHRS, CDR2 YFSETQ. J was trimmed by 3 bases and V by 4 bases; bases with no gene match: 6. The CDR3 is made up of 16 amino acids. The full variable domain, with the rest looked up from reference TRBV5-1 and TRBJ2-5, is KAGVTQTPRYLIKTRGQQVTLSCSPISGHRSVSWYQQTPGQGLQFLFEYFSETQRNKGNFPGRFSGRQFSNSRSEMNVSTLELGDSALYLCASSPGLAGNKETQYFGPGTRLLVL.

The sample holds one count of this clone. The V and J genes are TRBV5-4 and TRBJ1-5, with a weak D call TRBD1 (5 bases). Per the germline V gene, CDR1 is SGHNT and CDR2 is YYREEE (reference sequence). The CDR3 runs 16 residues. Trimming took 0 bases from V and 3 from J, leaving 13 bases between them. The CDR3 region has the DNA TGTGCCAGCAGCTTGGATGGGGGGGGACCCAATCAGCCCCAGCATTTT. Residues: CASSLDGGGPNQPQHF.

As for this clone: Other DNA sequences of this sample code for an identical CDR3. The genes are TRBV5-8 and TRBJ2-7, with D possibly being TRBD2 (6 bases). This CDR3 comprises 15 residues. CDR1 and CDR2 (germline): SGHTS, YDEGEE. V was pared by 0 bases and J by 2 bases, with 12 bases between. CDR3 protein: CASSLGQGLTYEQYF. As DNA, the CDR3 is TGTGCCAGCAGCTTGGGCCAGGGACTTACCTACGAGCAGTACTTC.

The chain employs TRBV19 and TRBJ1-6, with 7 bases fitting TRBD1. The V segment lost 5 bases and the J segment 7 bases; nucleotides outside the gene matches: 11. From germline, CDR1 is LNHDA and CDR2 SQIVND (reference sequence). The CDR3 consists of 16 residues. CDR3 nucleotide sequence: TGTGCCAGTAGTGAGACAGGGAGAGTCGCCAATTCACCCCTCCACTTT. Its protein product is CASSETGRVANSPLHF.

This clone was found a few times. The chain joins TRBV15 to TRBJ1-6; 7 positions match TRBD1. CDR3 length: 13 amino acids. The junction had 3 bases not matched to a gene; V was cut back by 6 bases and J by 7 bases. CDR1 is LNHNV, CDR2 YYDKDF, per germline (reference sequence). The CDR3: CATRQGWNSPLHF. CDR3 in DNA: TGTGCCACCAGACAGGGGTGGAATTCACCCCTCCACTTT.

V is TRBV5-4 and J is TRBJ2-3; unclear D gene. The V end lost 2 bases, the J end lost 0 bases, and 7 bases lay between the germline ends. The germline V gene has CDR1 SGHNT and CDR2 YYREEE (reference sequence). The CDR3 consists of 14 residues. In nucleotides, the CDR3 is TGTGCCAGCAGCTTTTTCTCCAGCACAGATACGCAGTATTTT. Protein sequence: CASSFFSSTDTQYF.

CDR3 residues: CASSFMGAKETQYF. The CDR3 nucleotides are TGTGCCAGCAGCTTTATGGGAGCAAAAGAGACCCAGTACTTC. This chain joins TRBV7-2 and TRBJ2-5; TRBD2 is a possible D gene (5 bases). Germline assignment: CDR1 SGHTA and CDR2 FQGNSA. V was clipped by 3 bases and J by 3 bases, with 11 bases between them. The length of the CDR3 is 14 residues.

This rearrangement joins TRBV5-6 to TRBJ1-2; 7 bases are a match to TRBD1. The CDR3 spans 14 residues. Germline V gene data show CDR1 as SGHDT and CDR2 as YYEEEE. The V segment lost 0 bases and the J segment 5 bases; nucleotides outside the gene matches: 4. The CDR3 DNA follows: TGTGCCAGCAGCTTGGGGCCACAGGGGTATGGCTACACCTTC. Translating gives CASSLGPQGYGYTF. The variable domain in full, completed from reference TRBV5-6 and TRBJ1-2, reads DAGVTQSPTHLIKTRGQQVTLRCSPKSGHDTVSWYQQALGQGPQFIFQYYEEEERQRGNFPDRFSGHQFPNYSSELNVNALLLGDSALYLCASSLGPQGYGYTFGSGTRLTVV.